One and the same sample provided the 23 T cell receptor beta chains below, sequenced in a study of OX40 agonist ivuxolimab in advanced cancers. Assay: immunoSEQ multiplex PCR; the TCRdb copy retains only in-frame clones and omits some. The sample gives 98,000 or so clones, approximately 90% of which show up once; roughly 0.61% is in the top ten. Sequencing used CD4+ or CD8+ T cells sorted from blood, obtained in a trial of the OX40 agonist ivuxolimab. The receptors shown here come from an adult with an advanced solid tumor such as melanoma, head and neck, liver or kidney cancer.

The chain combines TRBV14 with TRBJ2-7, with D perhaps being TRBD1 or TRBD2 (5 bases each). The CDR3 length is 15 residues. Per germline, CDR1 SGHDN and CDR2 FVKESK. V gave up 0 bases and J gave up 5 bases, with 14 bases separating them. The CDR3 nucleotides read TGTGCCAGCAGCCAAGATTCAGGGAGTGGCCACGAGCAGTACTTC. Translating it yields CASSQDSGSGHEQYF.

The chain recombines TRBV11-2 with TRBJ1-4, with 8 bases matching TRBD1. This CDR3 spans 14 amino acids. The V gene's germline CDR1 is SGHAT and CDR2 FQNNGV. The junction had 5 bases not matched to a gene; V was cut back by 3 bases and J by 8 bases. CDR3 protein: CASSFGQGDEKLFF. The CDR3 DNA reads TGTGCCAGCAGCTTCGGACAGGGAGACGAAAAACTGTTTTTT.

The chain combines TRBV5-6 with TRBJ2-2; the match to TRBD2 covers 14 bases. V lost 4 bases to trimming and J lost 4 bases; unmatched junction nucleotides: 6. The CDR3 sequence is 17 residues long. Germline values: CDR1 SGHDT, CDR2 YYEEEE. The CDR3 sequence is CASSRLAGGPSTGELFF. CDR3 nucleotides: TGTGCCAGCAGCCGACTAGCGGGAGGGCCGAGCACCGGGGAGCTGTTTTTT.

The V gene is TRBV7-2, the J gene TRBJ2-7; D is perhaps TRBD1 or TRBD2 (5 bases each). This CDR3 comprises 12 residues. Germline CDR1 is SGHTA and CDR2 is FQGNSA. Trimming shortened V by 4 bases and J by 3 bases, and 7 bases separated the two germline ends. This chain's CDR3 is CASSWDLYEQYF. DNA of the CDR3: TGTGCCAGCAGCTGGGACCTCTACGAGCAGTACTTC.

The rearrangement joins TRBV19 to TRBJ2-1; 8 bases align to TRBD2. The V and J ends lost 3 bases and 5 bases, in that order; junction bases with no gene match: 6. The CDR3 extends over 15 amino acids. Germline loops: CDR1 LNHDA, CDR2 SQIVND (reference sequence). CDR3 sequence reads: CASSIRGLGNNEQFF. DNA of the CDR3: TGTGCCAGTAGTATTCGGGGACTAGGTAACAATGAGCAGTTCTTC.

The chain is built from TRBV12-5 and TRBJ2-3; 14 bases align to TRBD2. This CDR3 has 17 amino acids. Germline V gene lookup returns CDR1 LGHNT and CDR2 FRNRAP. V was clipped by 1 base and J by 6 bases; unmatched bases: 6. This CDR3 is CASGLASGTSGSDTQYF. As DNA, the CDR3 is TGTGCTAGTGGTTTGGCTTCCGGGACTAGCGGGAGTGATACGCAGTATTTT.

The genes are TRBV2 and TRBJ1-2; 8 bases match TRBD1. The J segment lost 4 bases and the V segment lost 4 bases, leaving 2 bases of the junction unmatched. Germline V gene sequence: CDR1 SNHLY, CDR2 FYNNEI. This CDR3 region has 13 residues. The CDR3 DNA follows: TGTGCCAGCAGTGGGGACAGGAGCTATGGCTACACCTTC. Protein: CASSGDRSYGYTF.

The chain uses TRBV10-3 and TRBJ2-7, with D possibly being TRBD1 (5 bases). The V gene's germline CDR1 is ENHRY and CDR2 SYGVKD. This CDR3 contains 13 residues. V shed 0 bases and J shed 9 bases, with 12 bases lying between them. The CDR3 reads CAISESQGVGQYF. The CDR3 DNA sequence: TGTGCCATCAGTGAGTCCCAAGGGGTTGGGCAGTACTTC.

The chain links TRBV2 to TRBJ2-6, with D possibly TRBD2 on 6 matching bases. Trimming cost V 7 bases and J 3 bases, with 13 bases left between them. Germline CDR1 and CDR2: SNHLY and FYNNEI. The CDR3 is 15 residues long. CDR3 sequence: CASNRGGVGANVLTF. The CDR3 nucleotides read TGTGCCAGCAATCGAGGAGGGGTTGGGGCCAACGTCCTGACTTTC.

V and J are TRBV5-4 and TRBJ2-7; TRBD2 aligns across 7 bases. This CDR3 is 13 amino acids long. Germline assignment: CDR1 SGHNT and CDR2 YYREEE (reference sequence). J was trimmed by 3 bases and V by 4 bases; bases with no gene match: 4. The CDR3 nucleotides are TGTGCCAGCAGCCCGACGGGAGGCTACGAGCAGTACTTC. This gives the protein CASSPTGGYEQYF.

The chain couples TRBV10-3 to TRBJ1-2, with D hard to call. Trimming took 6 bases from V and 2 from J, leaving 7 bases between them. There are 12 residues in the CDR3. Looked up from germline, CDR1 is ENHRY and CDR2 is SYGVKD. This CDR3 reads CAISADNYGYTF. The CDR3 DNA is TGTGCCATCAGCGCCGACAACTATGGCTACACCTTC.

The chain joins TRBV11-1 to TRBJ2-5; 11 bases line up with TRBD2. V was clipped by 4 bases and J by 4 bases; unmatched bases: 5. Germline V gene sequence: CDR1 SGHAT, CDR2 FQDESV (reference sequence). There are 15 residues in the CDR3. DNA for the CDR3: TGTGCCAGCAGCTCGACTAGCGGGGTTGCAGAGACCCAGTACTTC. This sequence encodes CASSSTSGVAETQYF.

The chain couples TRBV27 to TRBJ2-7; 9 bases are shared with TRBD1. CDR1 and CDR2 from the germline V gene are MNHEY and SMNVEV (reference sequence). The CDR3 runs to 15 residues. The V gene end was trimmed by 5 bases and the J gene end by 6 bases; junction bases not matched to a gene: 11. This chain's CDR3 is CASSTRPGQGSEQYF. The CDR3 DNA sequence: TGTGCCAGCAGTACCCGACCGGGACAGGGCTCCGAGCAGTACTTC.

As concerns this clone: A read error may account for a junction end that differs from germline. The genes are TRBV7-9 and TRBJ2-7; D may be TRBD1 (5 bases). This CDR3 has 14 residues. Germline V gene data show CDR1 as SEHNR and CDR2 as FQNEAQ (reference sequence). CDR3 sequence reads: CASSVTTDHYGQYF. CDR3 nucleotide sequence: TGTGCCAGCAGCGTTACGACAGACCACTACGGGCAGTACTTC.

As regards this clone: One end of the junction is discordant with germline, which a read error may explain. The chain employs TRBV19 and TRBJ2-5; perhaps TRBD1 as D (6 bases). This CDR3 has 14 residues. Germline-derived CDR1 and CDR2 are LNHDA and SQIVND (reference sequence). The DNA for the CDR3 is TGTGCCAGTAGTATAGCCGACAGGCAAGGGACCCAGTACTTC. The encoded protein is CASSIADRQGTQYF. Supplemented by reference TRBV19 and TRBJ2-5, the full variable domain reads DGGITQSPKYLFRKEGQNVTLSCEQNLNHDAMYWYRQDPGQGLRLIYYSQIVNDFQKGDIAEGYSVSREKKESFPLTVTSAQKNPTAFYLCASSIADRQGTQYFGPGTRLLVL.

This clone was detected once. The rearrangement uses TRBV5-5 and TRBJ1-5; D is perhaps TRBD1 (5 bases). CDR3 size: 14 residues. From germline, CDR1 is SGHKS and CDR2 YYEKEE (reference sequence). Trimming stripped 4 bases from V and 0 bases from J, with 8 bases between. The CDR3 coding sequence is TGTGCCAGCAGCCAGGGATATAGCAATCAGCCCCAGCATTTT. It codes for CASSQGYSNQPQHF.

The rearrangement uses TRBV10-1 and TRBJ2-7; D unresolved. Trimming took 8 bases from V and 2 from J, leaving 25 bases between them. CDR1 and CDR2 from the germline V gene are WNHNN and SYGVQD (reference sequence). The CDR3 spans 17 residues. CDR3 nucleotide sequence: TGCGCCAGCCCCACAGACCGCCTGAGTAGTGAGGCCTACGAGCAGTACTTC. This gives the protein CASPTDRLSSEAYEQYF.

The genes are TRBV18 and TRBJ2-1; 7 bases fit TRBD1. Looked up from germline, CDR1 is KGHSH and CDR2 is LQKENI. V gave up 0 bases and J gave up 1 base; unmatched junction bases: 0. The length of the CDR3 is 15 residues. For the CDR3, the DNA is TGTGCCAGCTCACCACCGGGACAGTCCTACAATGAGCAGTTCTTC. It is translated as CASSPPGQSYNEQFF.

The rearrangement links TRBV7-9 to TRBJ2-1, with a weak D call TRBD2 (5 bases). Between the trimmed V and J ends, which lost 7 bases and 5 bases, there was a span of 12 bases. Germline CDR1 and CDR2: SEHNR and FQNEAQ (reference sequence). There are 13 residues in the CDR3. The DNA of the CDR3 is TGTGCCAGCATCGAACAGAGGGACAATGAGCAGTTCTTC. The encoded protein is CASIEQRDNEQFF. The full variable domain, with the rest looked up from reference TRBV7-9 and TRBJ2-1, is DTGVSQNPRHKITKRGQNVTFRCDPISEHNRLYWYRQTLGQGPEFLTYFQNEAQLEKSRLLSDRFSAERPKGSFSTLEIQRTEQGDSAMYLCASIEQRDNEQFFGPGTRLTVL.

J is TRBJ1-2 and V is TRBV5-4, with 7 bases identical to TRBD1. Germline V gene data show CDR1 as SGHNT and CDR2 as YYREEE (reference sequence). The CDR3 is 16 amino acids. The V and J ends lost 0 bases and 0 bases, in that order; junction bases with no gene match: 5. The CDR3: CASSLEGALANYGYTF. DNA for the CDR3: TGTGCCAGCAGCTTGGAGGGGGCGTTAGCTAACTATGGCTACACCTTC.

This chain uses TRBV6-5 with TRBJ1-1; 8 bases match TRBD1. This CDR3 is built from 13 residues. Germline CDR1 and CDR2: MNHEY and SVGAGI. Trimming at V came to 5 bases and at J to 4 bases, leaving 3 bases not matched to a gene. CDR3 bases: TGTGCCAGCAGTCAGGGGGCGCGCACTGAAGCTTTCTTT. As protein: CASSQGARTEAFF.

The chain recombines TRBV11-2 with TRBJ1-3; possibly TRBD1 for D (6 bases). This CDR3 spans 15 amino acids. The V gene lost 6 bases and the J gene lost 4 bases, with 16 bases spanning the gap. Germline V gene lookup returns CDR1 SGHAT and CDR2 FQNNGV. CDR3 in DNA: TGTGCCAGCAGTAGGGCAGGGGTATCAGGAAACACCATATATTTT. Residues: CASSRAGVSGNTIYF. Combining the CDR3 with reference TRBV11-2 and TRBJ1-3 gives the whole variable domain EAGVAQSPRYKIIEKRQSVAFWCNPISGHATLYWYQQILGQGPKLLIQFQNNGVVDDSQLPKDRFSAERLKGVDSTLKIQPAKLEDSAVYLCASSRAGVSGNTIYFGEGSWLTVV.

The V gene is TRBV2, the J gene TRBJ2-7, with 13 bases matching TRBD2. The CDR3 runs 14 residues. The trim removed 5 bases at V and 2 bases at J, leaving 0 bases unmatched. Per germline, CDR1 SNHLY and CDR2 FYNNEI. CDR3 loop: CASSTSGGAYEQYF. CDR3 bases: TGTGCCAGCAGTACTAGCGGGGGGGCCTACGAGCAGTACTTC. The full variable domain, completed using reference TRBV2 and TRBJ2-7, is EPEVTQTPSHQVTQMGQEVILRCVPISNHLYFYWYRQILGQKVEFLVSFYNNEISEKSEIFDDQFSVERPDGSNFTLKIRSTKLEDSAMYFCASSTSGGAYEQYFGPGTRLTVT.